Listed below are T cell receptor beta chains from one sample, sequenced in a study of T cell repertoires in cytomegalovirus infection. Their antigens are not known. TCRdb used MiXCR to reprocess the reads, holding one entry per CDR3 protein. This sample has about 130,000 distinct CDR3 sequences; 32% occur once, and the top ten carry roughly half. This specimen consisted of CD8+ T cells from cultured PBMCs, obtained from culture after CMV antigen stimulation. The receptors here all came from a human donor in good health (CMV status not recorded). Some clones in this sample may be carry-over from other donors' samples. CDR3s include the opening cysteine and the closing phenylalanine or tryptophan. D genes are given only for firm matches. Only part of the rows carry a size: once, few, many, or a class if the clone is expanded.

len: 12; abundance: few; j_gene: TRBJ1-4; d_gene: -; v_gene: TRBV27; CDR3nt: TGTACCCAGGGGTGTGGTAATGAAAAACTGTTTTTT; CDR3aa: CTQGCGNEKLFF
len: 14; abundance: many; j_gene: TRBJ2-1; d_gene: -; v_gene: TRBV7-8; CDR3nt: TGTGCCAGCAGCTTAGGCACCGGAGGGATTGAGCAGTTCTTC; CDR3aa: CASSLGTGGIEQFF
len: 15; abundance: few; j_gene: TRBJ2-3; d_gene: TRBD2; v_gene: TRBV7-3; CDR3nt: TGTGCCAGCAGCTGGGCGGGGGGTACCACAGATACGCAGTATTTT; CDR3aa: CASSWAGGTTDTQYF
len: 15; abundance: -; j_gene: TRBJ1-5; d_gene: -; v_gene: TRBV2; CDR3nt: TGTGCCAGCACCCCGACTATAACAGATAATCAGCCCCAGCATTTT; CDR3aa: CASTPTITDNQPQHF
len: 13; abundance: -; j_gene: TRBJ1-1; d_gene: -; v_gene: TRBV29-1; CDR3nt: TGCAGCGTACCGGACGTTGGGGGGTTTGAAGCTTTCTTT; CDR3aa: CSVPDVGGFEAFF
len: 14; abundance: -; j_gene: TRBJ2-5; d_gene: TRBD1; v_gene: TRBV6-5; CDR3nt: TGTGCCAGCAGTGCCACAGGGGTCACAGAGACCCAGTACTTC; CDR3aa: CASSATGVTETQYF
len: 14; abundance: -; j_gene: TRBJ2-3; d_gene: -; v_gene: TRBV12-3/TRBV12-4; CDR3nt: TGTGCCAGCAGTTTAGAGGAGAGCACAGATACGCAGTATTTT; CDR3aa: CASSLEESTDTQYF
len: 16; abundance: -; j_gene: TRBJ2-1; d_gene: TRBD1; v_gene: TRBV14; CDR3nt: TGTGCCAGCAGCCAAGGTACAGGGGGGCCCTACAATGAGCAGTTCTTC; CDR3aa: CASSQGTGGPYNEQFF
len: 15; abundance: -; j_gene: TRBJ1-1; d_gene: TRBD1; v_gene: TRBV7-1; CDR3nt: TGTGCCAGCAGCCCAAGGACAGGGGGCTTGACTGAAGCTTTCTTT; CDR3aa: CASSPRTGGLTEAFF
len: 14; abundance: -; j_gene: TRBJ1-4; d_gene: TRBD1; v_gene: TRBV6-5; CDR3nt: TGTGCCAGCAGTTACTCGGCCAGGGGGCAGGAACTGTTTTTT; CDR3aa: CASSYSARGQELFF
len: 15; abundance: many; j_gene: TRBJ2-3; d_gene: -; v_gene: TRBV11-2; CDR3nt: TGTGCCAGCAGCTTAGCGGTCAGTCAAGCAGATACGCAGTATTTT; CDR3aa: CASSLAVSQADTQYF
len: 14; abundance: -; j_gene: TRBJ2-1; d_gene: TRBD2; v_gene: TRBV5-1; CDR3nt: TGCGCCAACAATCCCGGGACTAGCTCTAATGAGCAGTTCTTC; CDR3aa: CANNPGTSSNEQFF
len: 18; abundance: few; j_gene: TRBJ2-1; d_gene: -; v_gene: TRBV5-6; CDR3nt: TGTGCCAGCAGCTTGGCAGGACCGCCGAGGGACCCGTTCAATGAGCAGTTCTTC; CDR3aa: CASSLAGPPRDPFNEQFF
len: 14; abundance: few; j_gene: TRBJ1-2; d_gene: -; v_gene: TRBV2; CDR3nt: TGTGCCAGCAGTCCTATCCGGGGGAATTACGGCTACACCTTC; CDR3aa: CASSPIRGNYGYTF
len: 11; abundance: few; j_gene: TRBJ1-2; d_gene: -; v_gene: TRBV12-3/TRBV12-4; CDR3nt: TGTGCCAGCAGTTTAGGGGTGGGCTGGACCTTC; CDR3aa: CASSLGVGWTF
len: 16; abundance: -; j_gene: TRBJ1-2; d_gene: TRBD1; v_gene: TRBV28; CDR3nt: TGTGCCAGCAGCCTTATACAGGGGGCGCAGGTCTATGGCTACACCTTC; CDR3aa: CASSLIQGAQVYGYTF
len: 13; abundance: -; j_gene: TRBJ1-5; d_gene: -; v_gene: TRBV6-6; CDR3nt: TGTGCCAGCCACGGGACAAGGAATCAGCCCCAGCATTTT; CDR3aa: CASHGTRNQPQHF
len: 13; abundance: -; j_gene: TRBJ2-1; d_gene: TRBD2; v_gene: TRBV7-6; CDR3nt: TGTGCCAGCAGCTCGCGGGGGGGCGGTGAGCAGTTCTTC; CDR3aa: CASSSRGGGEQFF
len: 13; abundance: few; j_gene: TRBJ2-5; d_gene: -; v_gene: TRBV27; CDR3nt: TGTGCCAGCAGTTTCACCCCCCAAGAGACCCAGTACTTC; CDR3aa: CASSFTPQETQYF
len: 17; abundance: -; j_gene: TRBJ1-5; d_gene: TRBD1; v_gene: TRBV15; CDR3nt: TGTGCCACCAGCAGAGATCTTCAGACAGGGAGCAATCAGCCCCAGCATTTT; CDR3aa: CATSRDLQTGSNQPQHF
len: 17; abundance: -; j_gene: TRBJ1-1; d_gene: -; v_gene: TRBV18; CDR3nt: TGTGCCAGCTCACCACCTAGGGAGTCCACCCCGAACACTGAAGCTTTCTTT; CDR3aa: CASSPPRESTPNTEAFF
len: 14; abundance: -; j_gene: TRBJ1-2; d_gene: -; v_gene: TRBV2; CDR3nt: TGTGCCAGCAGTGAAGACAGGGCGGGGTATGGCTACACCTTC; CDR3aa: CASSEDRAGYGYTF
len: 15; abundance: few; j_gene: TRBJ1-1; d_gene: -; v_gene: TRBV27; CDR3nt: TGTGCCAGCAGTTTATGGACGGGAATGAACACTGAAGCTTTCTTT; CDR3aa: CASSLWTGMNTEAFF
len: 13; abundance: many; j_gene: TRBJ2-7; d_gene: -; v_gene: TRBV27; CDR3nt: TGTGCCAGCAGTCTCTCCCGGGGGTACGAGCAGTACTTC; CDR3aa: CASSLSRGYEQYF
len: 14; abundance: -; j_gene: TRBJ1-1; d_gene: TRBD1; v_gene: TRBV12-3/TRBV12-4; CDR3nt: TGTGCCAGCAGTGACAGGGGCATGAACACTGAAGCTTCCTTT; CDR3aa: CASSDRGMNTEASF
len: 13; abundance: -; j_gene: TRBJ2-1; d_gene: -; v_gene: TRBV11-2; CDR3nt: TGTGCCAGCAGCTTAGCAGCCTCCTCCGAGCAGTTCTTC; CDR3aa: CASSLAASSEQFF
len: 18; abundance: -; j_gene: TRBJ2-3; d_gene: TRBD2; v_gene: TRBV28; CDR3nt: TGTGCCAGCAGTTTACCGGGACTAGCGGGGGCGTACACAGATACGCAGTATTTT; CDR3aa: CASSLPGLAGAYTDTQYF